The 18 T cell receptor beta chains below were found in one sample sequenced in a study of OX40 agonist ivuxolimab in advanced cancers. Profiled with immunoSEQ multiplex PCR; TCRdb holds only in-frame clones, not every one. The table has 65,000 to 95,000 clones, roughly nine tenths seen once. Specimen: CD4+ or CD8+ T cells sorted from blood, collected in a trial of the OX40 agonist ivuxolimab. All receptors come from an adult with an advanced solid tumor such as melanoma, head and neck, liver or kidney cancer.

The rearrangement links TRBV5-6 to TRBJ2-1; tentatively, D is TRBD2 (6 bases). Trimming took 4 bases from V and 0 from J, leaving 11 bases between them. Per germline, CDR1 SGHDT and CDR2 YYEEEE. The CDR3 spans 15 residues. CDR3 region: CASSSGDSSYNEQFF. The CDR3 nucleotides read TGTGCCAGCAGCAGTGGGGACTCCTCCTACAATGAGCAGTTCTTC. Full variable domain (rest looked up from reference TRBV5-6 and TRBJ2-1): DAGVTQSPTHLIKTRGQQVTLRCSPKSGHDTVSWYQQALGQGPQFIFQYYEEEERQRGNFPDRFSGHQFPNYSSELNVNALLLGDSALYLCASSSGDSSYNEQFFGPGTRLTVL.

The V call is TRBV7-2, the J call TRBJ2-1; D may match TRBD1 or TRBD2 (6 bases each). Trimming pared 4 bases from V and 0 bases from J, leaving 10 bases between. Per the germline V gene, CDR1 is SGHTA and CDR2 is FQGNSA. The CDR3 consists of 15 residues. The CDR3 nucleotides read TGTGCCAGCAGCTCCTCGGGGGCCTCCTACAATGAGCAGTTCTTC. Translation: CASSSSGASYNEQFF.

This clone was seen only once. The chain has TRBV5-4 and TRBJ1-2; D is unclear. V lost 2 bases and J lost 2, with 10 bases in between. There are 14 residues in the CDR3. The germline V gene has CDR1 SGHNT and CDR2 YYREEE (reference sequence). The CDR3 region is CASSFGVENYGYTF. The CDR3 DNA sequence: TGTGCCAGCAGCTTCGGGGTCGAGAACTATGGCTACACCTTC.

The V gene is TRBV30, the J gene TRBJ1-2, with D tentatively TRBD1 (5 bases). Germline CDR1 GTSNPN, CDR2 SVGIG (reference sequence). V shed 2 bases and J shed 8 bases, with 12 bases lying between them. The length of the CDR3 is 12 residues. DNA for the CDR3: TGTGCCTGGAGTACAACAGGAGACGGCTACACCTTC. Protein: CAWSTTGDGYTF. Drawing the rest from reference TRBV30 and TRBJ1-2, the complete variable domain is SQTIHQWPATLVQPVGSPLSLECTVEGTSNPNLYWYRQAAGRGLQLLFYSVGIGQISSEVPQNLSASRPQDRQFILSSKKLLLSDSGFYLCAWSTTGDGYTFGSGTRLTVV.

The genes are TRBV6-1 and TRBJ1-2; D is possibly TRBD1 (6 bases). Germline loops: CDR1 MNHNS, CDR2 SASEGT. Trimming left V 4 bases short and J 0 bases short, with 12 bases between. The CDR3 totals 15 residues. The CDR3 is CASSVGQLANYGYTF. The CDR3, as DNA: TGTGCCAGCAGTGTTGGACAGTTAGCTAACTATGGCTACACCTTC.

The CDR3 region has the DNA TGTGCCAGCAGTTCTGGACTAAACAGAGAGACCCAGTACTTC. Protein sequence: CASSSGLNRETQYF. V is TRBV27 and J is TRBJ2-5; a weak D match, TRBD2 (6 bases). CDR1 is MNHEY, CDR2 SMNVEV, per germline (reference sequence). The CDR3 extends over 14 amino acids. Between the trimmed V and J ends, which lost 4 bases and 4 bases, there was a span of 13 bases.

The chain employs TRBV30 and TRBJ1-5; TRBD1 matches at 7 bases. J gave up 0 bases and V 1 base, and 6 bases lay outside the gene matches. The CDR3 extends over 16 amino acids. Germline V CDR1 and CDR2: GTSNPN, SVGIG (reference sequence). The DNA of the CDR3 is TGTGCCTGGAGTGCCAAAGGGACAGTTAGCAATCAGCCCCAGCATTTT. It codes for CAWSAKGTVSNQPQHF.

The chain has TRBV9 and TRBJ1-2; D perhaps matches TRBD1 (5 bases). V lost 5 bases and J 5 bases, leaving 13 bases between the germline ends. This CDR3 contains 13 residues. Germline values: CDR1 SGDLS, CDR2 YYNGEE. Here the CDR3 reads CASSSNRRYGYTF. The CDR3 DNA reads TGTGCCAGCAGTTCCAACAGGAGGTATGGCTACACCTTC.

This chain joins TRBV1 and TRBJ1-3; TRBD1 is taken as the D call from the table, unchecked against the DNA. TRBV1 counts as a pseudogene. This CDR3 comprises 21 residues. CDR3 nucleotides: TGCACCAGCAGCCAAGTTTTCGGCGGGACAGGTTTTCGGGGCTCTGGAAACACCATATATTTT. Its translation: CTSSQVFGGTGFRGSGNTIYF.

The chain links TRBV6-1 to TRBJ1-3, with TRBD1 matching 8 bases. The ends lost 6 bases at V and 4 bases at J; junction bases unmatched: 5. CDR3 length: 14 amino acids. Germline assignment: CDR1 MNHNS and CDR2 SASEGT. This chain's CDR3 is CASRGQALGNTIYF. For the CDR3, the DNA is TGTGCCAGCAGGGGACAGGCCCTCGGAAACACCATATATTTT.

The chain uses TRBV7-2 and TRBJ2-7; D not certain. The CDR3 consists of 14 residues. Germline CDR1 reads SGHTA; CDR2 reads FQGNSA. V was clipped by 1 base and J by 0 bases, with 7 bases between them. The CDR3 sequence is CASSLVGSSYEQYF. In DNA, the CDR3 is TGTGCCAGCAGCTTAGTCGGCAGCTCCTACGAGCAGTACTTC. The whole variable domain, remainder taken from reference TRBV7-2 and TRBJ2-7, is GAGVSQSPSNKVTEKGKDVELRCDPISGHTALYWYRQSLGQGLEFLIYFQGNSAPDKSGLPSDRFSAERTGGSVSTLTIQRTQQEDSAVYLCASSLVGSSYEQYFGPGTRLTVT.

The chain joins TRBV6-4 to TRBJ2-7, with TRBD1 as a possible D gene (6 bases). V lost 8 bases and J 3 bases, leaving 17 bases between the germline ends. Germline CDR1 is MRHNA and CDR2 is SNTAGT. There are 14 residues in the CDR3. The CDR3 protein is CASQPDSSSYEQYF. As DNA, the CDR3 is TGTGCCAGCCAGCCGGACAGTTCTAGCTACGAGCAGTACTTC.

This clone turned up a few times. The rearrangement uses TRBV2 and TRBJ1-5; 9 bases agree with TRBD1. Germline V CDR1 and CDR2: SNHLY, FYNNEI. V lost 6 bases to trimming and J lost 5 bases; unmatched junction nucleotides: 8. The CDR3 runs 15 residues. The chain's CDR3 is CASSETGGSYQPQHF. CDR3 DNA sequence: TGTGCCAGCAGCGAGACAGGGGGAAGTTATCAGCCCCAGCATTTT. Full variable domain (missing parts from reference TRBV2 and TRBJ1-5): EPEVTQTPSHQVTQMGQEVILRCVPISNHLYFYWYRQILGQKVEFLVSFYNNEISEKSEIFDDQFSVERPDGSNFTLKIRSTKLEDSAMYFCASSETGGSYQPQHFGDGTRLSIL.

The chain combines TRBV18 with TRBJ2-1; perhaps TRBD2 as D (5 bases). The CDR3 length is 12 residues. Trimming took off 3 bases at V and 10 bases at J, with 10 bases between the two ends. Germline-derived CDR1 and CDR2 are KGHSH and LQKENI. Here the CDR3 DNA reads TGTGCCAGCTCACCGAACGGGAAGGAGCAGTTCTTC. Its protein is CASSPNGKEQFF.

The V call is TRBV28, the J call TRBJ2-2; D unclear. The V gene's germline CDR1 is MDHEN and CDR2 SYDVKM. This CDR3 has 16 amino acids. V lost 9 bases and J 5 bases, leaving 22 bases between the germline ends. The CDR3 nucleotides are TGTGCCAGTCGACCCGGGTCAGGCTTGCGTACCGGGGAGCTGTTTTTT. Translated: CASRPGSGLRTGELFF.

This clone appeared once. The V gene is TRBV5-4, the J gene TRBJ2-1; the D is unclear. This CDR3 contains 12 residues. Germline-derived CDR1 and CDR2 are SGHNT and YYREEE (reference sequence). V was shortened by 0 bases and J by 9 bases, with 7 bases between the two germline ends. The CDR3: CASSLDTREQFF. Written as DNA, the CDR3 is TGTGCCAGCAGCTTGGACACACGTGAGCAGTTCTTC.

This rearrangement joins TRBV29-1 to TRBJ2-2, with 12 bases lining up with TRBD2. The germline V gene has CDR1 SQVTM and CDR2 ANQGSEA. There are 14 residues in the CDR3. The V and J ends lost 4 bases and 6 bases, in that order; junction bases with no gene match: 3. CDR3 in amino acids: CSVGLAGVPGELFF. The CDR3 nucleotides read TGCAGCGTTGGACTAGCGGGAGTACCCGGGGAGCTGTTTTTT.

V and J are TRBV7-3 and TRBJ2-7, with 7 bases identical to TRBD1. This CDR3 region has 15 residues. Trimming at V came to 2 bases and at J to 0 bases, leaving 4 bases not matched to a gene. In germline, CDR1 is SGHTA, CDR2 FQGTGA. CDR3 amino acids: CASSLDRARSYEQYF. The CDR3 DNA follows: TGTGCCAGCAGCTTAGACAGGGCCCGCTCCTACGAGCAGTACTTC. The full variable domain, rest sourced from reference TRBV7-3 and TRBJ2-7, is GAGVSQTPSNKVTEKGKYVELRCDPISGHTALYWYRQSLGQGPEFLIYFQGTGAADDSGLPNDRFFAVRPEGSVSTLKIQRTERGDSAVYLCASSLDRARSYEQYFGPGTRLTVT.